One and the same sample provided the 6 T cell receptor beta chains below, sequenced in a study of T cells in Graves' hyperthyroidism and ophthalmopathy. TCR beta CDR3 sequences were amplified from RNA transcripts. Initially, a first-round RT-PCR of the TCR CDR3 employed the HTBI primer set. TCRdb fed the multiplex PCR reads into MiXCR, producing one record per CDR3 protein. The sample yields roughly 710,000 distinct CDR3 sequences, about 35% seen once. Sequenced sample: blood. These receptor sequences come from a middle-aged woman with Graves' hyperthyroidism.

The sample holds many counts of this clonotype. The J gene is TRBJ1-1, the V gene TRBV7-9; no clear D. The V gene's germline CDR1 is SEHNR and CDR2 FQNEAQ (reference sequence). The V end was cut by 1 base, the J end by 11 bases, with 11 bases between. This CDR3 has 12 residues. For the CDR3, the DNA is TGTGCCAGCAGCTTAGTGCCAGGCGGGGCTTTCTTT. Its translation is CASSLVPGGAFF.

This chain connects TRBV19 to TRBJ2-5; 9 nucleotides agree with TRBD1. The CDR3 spans 16 residues. Germline values: CDR1 LNHDA, CDR2 SQIVND (reference sequence). Losses at the gene ends were 6 bases for V and 3 bases for J; bases not matched to a gene: 11. DNA for the CDR3: TGTGCCAGTAGCCCCAGCACGGGACAGGGTGAAGAGACCCAGTACTTC. It encodes CASSPSTGQGEETQYF.

The CDR3 is CASSSQGGFYSNQPQHF. CDR3 nucleotides: TGTGCCAGCAGTTCACAGGGGGGGTTTTATAGCAATCAGCCCCAGCATTTT. This rearrangement joins TRBV12-3 or TRBV12-4 to TRBJ1-5, with TRBD1 matching 8 bases. The CDR3 extends over 17 amino acids. J was trimmed by 0 bases and V by 4 bases; bases with no gene match: 8.

J is TRBJ1-2 and V is TRBV7-2; TRBD1 matches at 8 bases. Germline assignment: CDR1 SGHTA and CDR2 FQGNSA. The ends lost 5 bases at V and 3 bases at J; junction bases unmatched: 5. The CDR3 is made up of 14 amino acids. The CDR3: CASSQTQGDYGYTF. CDR3 sequence (DNA): TGTGCCAGCAGCCAGACACAGGGGGACTATGGCTACACCTTC. The full variable domain, rest sourced from reference TRBV7-2 and TRBJ1-2, is GAGVSQSPSNKVTEKGKDVELRCDPISGHTALYWYRQSLGQGLEFLIYFQGNSAPDKSGLPSDRFSAERTGGSVSTLTIQRTQQEDSAVYLCASSQTQGDYGYTFGSGTRLTVV.

This clonotype was detected ten times or more. This chain uses TRBV7-9 with TRBJ2-7; TRBD2 might be the D (6 bases). This CDR3 spans 16 amino acids. V gave up 2 bases and J gave up 0 bases, with 14 bases separating them. Germline values: CDR1 SEHNR, CDR2 FQNEAQ (reference sequence). The CDR3 loop reads CASSLFGGTTSYEQYF. The CDR3 region has the DNA TGTGCCAGCAGCTTATTCGGCGGGACGACCTCCTACGAGCAGTACTTC.

Worth noting for this clonotype: This may come from a read error, since a much larger clone is one base off. The chain couples TRBV7-2 to TRBJ2-5; no reliable D call. CDR3 size: 13 residues. The V gene's germline CDR1 is SGHTA and CDR2 FQGNSA. The CDR3 sequence: CASTPRLQEIQYF. The CDR3 nucleotides read TGTGCCAGCACCCCGAGGCTCCAAGAGATCCAGTACTTC.